This T cell receptor (beta chain) was sequenced for a study of shared clonotypes between healthy human individuals. This CDR3 comprises 15 residues. V lost 2 bases to trimming and J lost 3 bases, with 15 bases between them. Germline CDR1 SGDLS, CDR2 YYNGEE. TCRdb's table, derived via immunoSEQ multiplex PCR, lists solely in-frame clones and lacks some. The sample includes about 490,000 clones, around 85% of them seen just once. Sequenced material: PBMCs. The chain carries TRBV9 and TRBJ2-7; a possible D gene is TRBD2 (6 bases). This clonotype was obtained from a woman in her thirties or forties in good health. Some clones in this sample may be carry-over from other donors' samples. The CDR3 here is CASSVLSRGDYEQYF. CDR3 nucleotides: TGTGCCAGCAGCGTGTTATCGCGGGGCGACTACGAGCAGTACTTC.